The clone carrying this TCR beta chain was detected only a few times. The target antigen is unknown. The assay was immunoSEQ multiplex PCR, and TCRdb's table has in-frame clones only and misses some. The sample gives 77,000 or so clones, under 90% of which show up once; roughly 0.5% is in the top ten. This sample was taken from a study of OX40 agonist ivuxolimab in advanced cancers. Study outcomes and limitations: Relative to CD4+, CD8+ T cells held more expanded clones on average. Low levels of normalized T-cell clonal expansion also appeared in some nonresponders.

The cohort excluded patients with autoimmune disease history or systemic immunosuppression. On cycle 4 day 1 and cycle 7 day 1, as well as at baseline, blood was sampled. This CDR3 comprises 16 residues. V trimming: 3 bases; J trimming: 2 bases; junction bases outside the gene matches: 6. CDR1 and CDR2 from the germline V gene are MNHEY and SMNVEV (reference sequence). The chain employs TRBV27 and TRBJ2-3, with TRBD2 matching over 9 bases. This TCR came from an adult with an advanced solid tumor such as melanoma, head and neck, liver or kidney cancer. Sequences were derived from CD4+ or CD8+ T cells sorted from blood, sampled in a trial of the OX40 agonist ivuxolimab. CDR3 nucleotides: TGTGCCAGCAGTTTTTACCTAGCGGGACACACAGATACGCAGTATTTT. Translated: CASSFYLAGHTDTQYF.